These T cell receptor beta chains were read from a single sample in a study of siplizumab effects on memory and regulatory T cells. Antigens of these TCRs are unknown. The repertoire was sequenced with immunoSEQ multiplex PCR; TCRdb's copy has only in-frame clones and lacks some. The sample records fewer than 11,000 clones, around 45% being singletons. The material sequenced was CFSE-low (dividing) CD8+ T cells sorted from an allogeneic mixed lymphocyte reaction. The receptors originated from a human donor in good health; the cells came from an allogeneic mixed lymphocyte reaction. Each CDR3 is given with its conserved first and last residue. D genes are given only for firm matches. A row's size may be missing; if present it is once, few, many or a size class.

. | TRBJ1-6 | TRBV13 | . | TGTGCCAGCAGCTCCTCAGGGAGCTCCTATAATTCACCCCTCCACTTT | CASSSSGSSYNSPLHF
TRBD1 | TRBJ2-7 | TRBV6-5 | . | TGTGCCAGCAGTTACTTAACGGGGACAGCGCCACCCGAGCAGTACTTC | CASSYLTGTAPPEQYF
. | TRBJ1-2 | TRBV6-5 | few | TGTGCCAGCAGTTACTCGGTTACTACGGGAGGCTATGGCTACACCTTC | CASSYSVTTGGYGYTF
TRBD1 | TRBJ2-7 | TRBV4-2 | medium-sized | TGTGCCAGCAGCCAACTACCCCGGGACAGTCTTTCCTACGAGCAGTACTTC | CASSQLPRDSLSYEQYF
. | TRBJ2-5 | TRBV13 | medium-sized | TGTGCCAGCAGCTTACGACAGATACAAGAGACCCAGTACTTC | CASSLRQIQETQYF
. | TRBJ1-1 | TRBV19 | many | TGTGCCAGTAGAATTGGGGGGCCGAACACTGAAGCTTTCTTT | CASRIGGPNTEAFF
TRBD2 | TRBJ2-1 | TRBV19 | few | TGTGCCAGTAGTATGTCTAGCGGGGGGGCCAGCTCCTACAATGAGCAGTTCTTC | CASSMSSGGASSYNEQFF
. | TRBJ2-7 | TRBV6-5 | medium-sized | TGTGCCAGCAGTTACTCACAAGAGCAGGGGAGCTACGAGCAGTACTTC | CASSYSQEQGSYEQYF